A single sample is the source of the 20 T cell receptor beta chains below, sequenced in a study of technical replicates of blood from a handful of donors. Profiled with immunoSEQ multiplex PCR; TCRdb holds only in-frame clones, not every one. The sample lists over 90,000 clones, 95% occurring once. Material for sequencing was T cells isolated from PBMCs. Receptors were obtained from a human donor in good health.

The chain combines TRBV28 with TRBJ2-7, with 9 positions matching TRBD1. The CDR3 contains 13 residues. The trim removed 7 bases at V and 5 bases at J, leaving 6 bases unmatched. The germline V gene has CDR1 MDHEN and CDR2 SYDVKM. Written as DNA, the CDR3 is TGTGCCAGCAACATACGGGACAGGGACGAGCAGTACTTC. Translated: CASNIRDRDEQYF.

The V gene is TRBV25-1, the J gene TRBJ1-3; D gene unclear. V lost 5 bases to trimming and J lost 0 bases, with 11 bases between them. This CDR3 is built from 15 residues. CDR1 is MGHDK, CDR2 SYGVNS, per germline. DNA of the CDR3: TGTGCCAGCAGTCCTTACATCTCCTCTGGAAACACCATATATTTT. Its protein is CASSPYISSGNTIYF.

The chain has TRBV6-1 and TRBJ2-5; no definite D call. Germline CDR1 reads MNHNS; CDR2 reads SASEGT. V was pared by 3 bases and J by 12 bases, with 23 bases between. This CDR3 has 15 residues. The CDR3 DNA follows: TGTGCCAGCAGTGATAAAGCTATTAGCCCCCTGGCAGAGTACTTC. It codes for CASSDKAISPLAEYF.

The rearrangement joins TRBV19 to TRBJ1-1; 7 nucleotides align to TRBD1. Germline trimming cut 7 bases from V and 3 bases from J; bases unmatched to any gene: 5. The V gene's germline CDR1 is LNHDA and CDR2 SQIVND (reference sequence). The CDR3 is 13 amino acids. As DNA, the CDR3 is TGTGCCAGTATTCCGGGACAGTACACTGAAGCTTTCTTT. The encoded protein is CASIPGQYTEAFF.

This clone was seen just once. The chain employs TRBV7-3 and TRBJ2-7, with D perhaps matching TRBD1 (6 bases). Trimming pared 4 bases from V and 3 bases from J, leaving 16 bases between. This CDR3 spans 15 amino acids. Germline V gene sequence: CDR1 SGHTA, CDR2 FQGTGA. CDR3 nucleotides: TGTGCCAGCAGCTCTGGGACACTGGTTAACTACGAGCAGTACTTC. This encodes CASSSGTLVNYEQYF.

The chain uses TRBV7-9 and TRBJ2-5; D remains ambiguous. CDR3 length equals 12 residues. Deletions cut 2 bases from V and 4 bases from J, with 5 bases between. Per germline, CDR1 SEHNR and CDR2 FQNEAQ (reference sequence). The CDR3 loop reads CASSLLRETQYF. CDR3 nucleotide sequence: TGTGCCAGCAGCTTATTGCGAGAGACCCAGTACTTC.

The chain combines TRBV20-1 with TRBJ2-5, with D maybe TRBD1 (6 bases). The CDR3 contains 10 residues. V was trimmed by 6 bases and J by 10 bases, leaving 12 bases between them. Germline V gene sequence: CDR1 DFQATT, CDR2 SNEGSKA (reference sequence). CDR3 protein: CSAEGESQYF. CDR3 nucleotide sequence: TGCAGTGCCGAGGGGGAAAGCCAGTACTTC.

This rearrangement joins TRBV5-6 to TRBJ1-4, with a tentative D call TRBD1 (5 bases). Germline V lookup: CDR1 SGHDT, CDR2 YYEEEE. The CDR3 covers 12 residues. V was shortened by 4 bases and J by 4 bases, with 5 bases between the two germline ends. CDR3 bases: TGTGCCAGCAGCAGGGGTAATGAAAAACTGTTTTTT. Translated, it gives CASSRGNEKLFF.

The CDR3 DNA sequence: TGTGCCAGCAGTGAACTTGGGGGACAGGCGGGTCAGCCCCAGCATTTT. Protein product: CASSELGGQAGQPQHF. The gene calls are TRBV2 and TRBJ1-5; 8 nucleotides agree with TRBD1. The CDR3 length is 16 residues. V was pared by 2 bases and J by 6 bases, with 9 bases of the junction left unmatched. Germline CDR1 and CDR2: SNHLY and FYNNEI.

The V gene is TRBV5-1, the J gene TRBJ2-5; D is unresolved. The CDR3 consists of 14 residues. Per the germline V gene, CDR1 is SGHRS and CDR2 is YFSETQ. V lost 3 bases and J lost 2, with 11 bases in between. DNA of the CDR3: TGCGCCAGCAGCTCTCGACTGGAGCAAGAGACCCAGTACTTC. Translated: CASSSRLEQETQYF. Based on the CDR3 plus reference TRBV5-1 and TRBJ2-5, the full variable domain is KAGVTQTPRYLIKTRGQQVTLSCSPISGHRSVSWYQQTPGQGLQFLFEYFSETQRNKGNFPGRFSGRQFSNSRSEMNVSTLELGDSALYLCASSSRLEQETQYFGPGTRLLVL.

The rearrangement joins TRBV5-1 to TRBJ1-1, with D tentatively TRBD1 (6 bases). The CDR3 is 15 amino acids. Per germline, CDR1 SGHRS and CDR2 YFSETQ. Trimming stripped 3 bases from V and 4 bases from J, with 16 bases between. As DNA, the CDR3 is TGCGCCAGCAGCTATGCCGTGGGACACTCCACTGAAGCTTTCTTT. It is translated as CASSYAVGHSTEAFF.

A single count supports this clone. The CDR3 DNA reads TGTGCCAGCAGTCTCGGACTAGCGGCAGATACGCAGTATTTT. Residues: CASSLGLAADTQYF. The genes are TRBV7-2 and TRBJ2-3; TRBD2 matches at 10 bases. V dropped 6 bases and J dropped 4; count of bases not matched to a gene: 4. Germline-derived CDR1 and CDR2 are SGHTA and FQGNSA. The CDR3 has 14 amino acids. Drawing the rest from reference TRBV7-2 and TRBJ2-3, the complete variable domain is GAGVSQSPSNKVTEKGKDVELRCDPISGHTALYWYRQSLGQGLEFLIYFQGNSAPDKSGLPSDRFSAERTGGSVSTLTIQRTQQEDSAVYLCASSLGLAADTQYFGPGTRLTVL.

CDR3 protein: CASRTSGGAEEQYF. In DNA, the CDR3 is TGTGCCAGCAGGACTAGCGGGGGGGCGGAAGAGCAGTACTTC. This sequence joins TRBV6-5 and TRBJ2-7; 14 bases fit TRBD2. V trimming: 6 bases; J trimming: 7 bases; junction bases outside the gene matches: 5. The germline CDR1 and CDR2 sequences are MNHEY and SVGAGI. There are 14 residues in the CDR3.

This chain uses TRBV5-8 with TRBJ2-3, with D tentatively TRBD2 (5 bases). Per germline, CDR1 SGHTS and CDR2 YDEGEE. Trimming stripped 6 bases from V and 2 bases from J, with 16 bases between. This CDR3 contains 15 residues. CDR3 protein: CASKPGMWFTDTQYF. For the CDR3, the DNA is TGTGCCAGCAAACCCGGGATGTGGTTCACAGATACGCAGTATTTT.

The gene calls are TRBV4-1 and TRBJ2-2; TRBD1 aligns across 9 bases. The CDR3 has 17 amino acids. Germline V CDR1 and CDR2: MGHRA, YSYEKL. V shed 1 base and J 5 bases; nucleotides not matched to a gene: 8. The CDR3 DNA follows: TGCGCCAGCAGCCAAGGTACAGGGGGCCTCTTTACCGGGGAGCTGTTTTTT. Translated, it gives CASSQGTGGLFTGELFF.

The CDR3 reads CASSQDRYEQYF. CDR3 DNA sequence: TGTGCCAGCAGCCAAGACCGCTACGAGCAGTACTTC. The J gene is TRBJ2-7, the V gene TRBV14; D call uncertain. There are 12 residues in the CDR3. The germline V gene has CDR1 SGHDN and CDR2 FVKESK. V was cut by 0 bases and J by 3 bases, with 3 bases left in between.

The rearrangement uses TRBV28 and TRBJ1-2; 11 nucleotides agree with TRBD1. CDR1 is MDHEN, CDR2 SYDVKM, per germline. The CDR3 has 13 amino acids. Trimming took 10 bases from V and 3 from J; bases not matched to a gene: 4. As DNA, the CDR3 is TGTGCCATGCGGGACAGGGGGGACTATGGCTACACCTTC. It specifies CAMRDRGDYGYTF.

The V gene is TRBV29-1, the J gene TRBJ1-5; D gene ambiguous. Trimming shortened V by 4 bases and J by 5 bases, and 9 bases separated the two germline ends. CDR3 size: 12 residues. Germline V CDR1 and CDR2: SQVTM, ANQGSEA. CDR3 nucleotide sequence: TGCAGCGTTGGAGGGCCAGATCAGCCCCAGCATTTT. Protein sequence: CSVGGPDQPQHF.

The CDR3 protein is CASSYGSGTSYGYTF. The CDR3 DNA reads as TGCGCCAGCAGCTATGGCTCGGGAACGTCTTATGGCTACACCTTC. The chain combines TRBV5-1 with TRBJ1-2; D is uncertain. Germline V gene sequence: CDR1 SGHRS, CDR2 YFSETQ. This CDR3 has 15 amino acids. V gave up 3 bases and J gave up 5 bases, with 17 bases separating them. Complete variable domain (other parts from reference TRBV5-1 and TRBJ1-2): KAGVTQTPRYLIKTRGQQVTLSCSPISGHRSVSWYQQTPGQGLQFLFEYFSETQRNKGNFPGRFSGRQFSNSRSEMNVSTLELGDSALYLCASSYGSGTSYGYTFGSGTRLTVV.

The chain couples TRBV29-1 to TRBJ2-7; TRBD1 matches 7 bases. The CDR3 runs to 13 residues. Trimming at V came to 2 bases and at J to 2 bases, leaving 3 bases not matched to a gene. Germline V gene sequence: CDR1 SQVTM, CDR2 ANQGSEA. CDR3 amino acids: CSVEQGDAYEQYF. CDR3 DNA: TGCAGCGTTGAACAGGGGGACGCCTACGAGCAGTACTTC.